The clone carrying this T cell receptor beta chain was recorded many times. What it recognizes is unknown. The sample comes from a study of spatial heterogeneity in lung cancer. Study-wide context: On average, each unique TCR and UMI combination appeared more than ten times in raw reads.

Study-level results: Expanded tumor TCRs that were ubiquitous appeared in blood more at resection than follow-up.

Described time point: sample taken at primary tumor resection. Whole RNA was taken from tumor, nontumor lung or frozen PBMC; it was then sequenced unsorted. The presence of a unique molecular identifier marked each TCR cDNA molecule. In TCRdb, the 5' RACE reads were re-called with MiXCR into one record per CDR3 protein. The sample contains more than 20,000 distinct CDR3 sequences, about 4.5% of which appear only once. The CDR3 has 19 amino acids. V lost 5 bases and J lost 4; bases outside the gene matches: 15. CDR1 and CDR2 from the germline V gene are SGHTA and FQGNSA. The sample consisted of PBMCs, taken at surgery. The sequence came from a male donor with early-stage non-small cell lung cancer. This chain uses TRBV7-2 with TRBJ2-6; 9 nucleotides line up with TRBD2. The CDR3 is CASSRDAPGLASGANVLTF. In DNA, the CDR3 is TGTGCCAGCAGCCGCGATGCGCCGGGACTAGCTTCCGGGGCCAACGTCCTGACTTTC.